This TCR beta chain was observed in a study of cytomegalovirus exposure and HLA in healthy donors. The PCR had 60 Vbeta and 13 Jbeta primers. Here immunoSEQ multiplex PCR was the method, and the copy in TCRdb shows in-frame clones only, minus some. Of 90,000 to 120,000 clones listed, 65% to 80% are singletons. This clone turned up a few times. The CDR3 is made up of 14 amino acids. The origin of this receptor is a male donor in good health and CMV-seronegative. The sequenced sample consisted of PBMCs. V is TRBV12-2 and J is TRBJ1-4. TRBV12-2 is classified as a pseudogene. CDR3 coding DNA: TGTGCAAGTCGCTTCCACGAGGCGAATGAAAAACTGTTTTTT. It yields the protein CASRFHEANEKLFF.